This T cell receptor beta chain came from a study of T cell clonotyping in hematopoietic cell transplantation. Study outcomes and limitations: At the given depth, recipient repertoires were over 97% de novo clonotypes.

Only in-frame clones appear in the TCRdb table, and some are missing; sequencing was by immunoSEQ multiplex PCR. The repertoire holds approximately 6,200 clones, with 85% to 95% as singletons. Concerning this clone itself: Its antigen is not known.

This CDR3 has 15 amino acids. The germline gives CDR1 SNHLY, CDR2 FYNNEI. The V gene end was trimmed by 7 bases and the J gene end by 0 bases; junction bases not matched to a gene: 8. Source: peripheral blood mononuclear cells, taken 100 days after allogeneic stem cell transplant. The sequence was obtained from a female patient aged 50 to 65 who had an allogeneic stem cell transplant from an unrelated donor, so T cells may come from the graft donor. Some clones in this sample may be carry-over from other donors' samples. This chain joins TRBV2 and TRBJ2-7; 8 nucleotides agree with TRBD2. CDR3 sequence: CASIQRRGDSYEQYF. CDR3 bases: TGTGCCAGCATCCAGCGGCGGGGGGACTCCTACGAGCAGTACTTC.